This T cell receptor (beta chain) came from a study of blood T cell repertoires in COVID-19. Across the whole study: Samples representing acute and convalescent COVID-19 were sourced from the United States, Italy and Spain. PBMCs, B-cell-depleted T cells, or T cells were the source of the cDNA or gDNA that made up the material.

The germline V gene encodes CDR1 SSHAT and CDR2 FNYEAQ (reference sequence). This CDR3 comprises 15 residues. Source study methods: Amplified reference gene primers provided the basis for estimating nucleated cell counts. The protocol was immunoSEQ multiplex PCR, while the TCRdb copy is restricted to in-frame clones and leaves out a portion. That table gives V, J and clone size, and the DNA gave D and trimming. The sample has approximately 140,000 clones, under 90% seen once. This clone was counted many times. One end of the junction is discordant with germline, which a read error may explain. The chain uses TRBV7-7 and TRBJ2-5; 8 bases match TRBD2. Sequencing used peripheral blood. The clonotype comes from a human donor in a cohort sampled during active COVID-19. Written as DNA, the CDR3 is TGTGCTAGCAGCTTAGGGGCCGGGAGGGAAGAGACCCAGTACTTC. This gives the protein CASSLGAGREETQYF.